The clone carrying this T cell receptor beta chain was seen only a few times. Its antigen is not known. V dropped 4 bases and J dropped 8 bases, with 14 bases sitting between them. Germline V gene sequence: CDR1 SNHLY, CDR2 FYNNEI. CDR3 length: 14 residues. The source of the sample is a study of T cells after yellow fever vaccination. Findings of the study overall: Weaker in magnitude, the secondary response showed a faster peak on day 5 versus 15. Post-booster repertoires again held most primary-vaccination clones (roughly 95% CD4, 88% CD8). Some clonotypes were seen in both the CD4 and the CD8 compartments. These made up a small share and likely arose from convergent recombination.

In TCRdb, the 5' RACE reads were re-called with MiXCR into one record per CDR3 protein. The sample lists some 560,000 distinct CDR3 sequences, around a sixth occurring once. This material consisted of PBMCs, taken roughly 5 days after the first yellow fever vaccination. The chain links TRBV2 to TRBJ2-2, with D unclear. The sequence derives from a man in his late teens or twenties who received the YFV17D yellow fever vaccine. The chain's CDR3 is CASSVKPARGELFF. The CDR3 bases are TGTGCCAGCAGTGTAAAGCCGGCGAGGGGGGAGCTGTTTTTT.